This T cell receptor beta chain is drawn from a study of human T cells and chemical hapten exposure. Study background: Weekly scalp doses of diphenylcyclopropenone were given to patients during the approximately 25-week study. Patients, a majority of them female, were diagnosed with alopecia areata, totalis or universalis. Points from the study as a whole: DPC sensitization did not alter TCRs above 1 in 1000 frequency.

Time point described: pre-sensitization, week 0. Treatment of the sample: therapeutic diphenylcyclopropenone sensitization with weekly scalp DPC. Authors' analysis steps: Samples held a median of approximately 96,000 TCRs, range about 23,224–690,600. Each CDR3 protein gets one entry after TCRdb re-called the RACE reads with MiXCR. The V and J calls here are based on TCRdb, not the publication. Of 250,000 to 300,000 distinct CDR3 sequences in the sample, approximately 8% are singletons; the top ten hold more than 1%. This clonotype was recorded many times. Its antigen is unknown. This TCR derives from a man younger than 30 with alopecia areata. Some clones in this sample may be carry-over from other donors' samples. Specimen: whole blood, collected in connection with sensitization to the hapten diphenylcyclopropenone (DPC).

Here the CDR3 DNA reads TGTGCCAGCAGTACGCGGGAGACGGGAAGCTACGAGCAGTACTTC. This translates into CASSTRETGSYEQYF. The chain combines TRBV6-5 with TRBJ2-7; TRBD2 aligns across 7 bases. Germline V gives CDR1 MNHEY, CDR2 SVGAGI. The CDR3 loop spans 15 amino acids. V was clipped by 5 bases and J by 3 bases; unmatched bases: 10.